Sequencing of this TCR beta chain was carried out in a study of a mutant IDH1 vaccine in newly diagnosed glioma. Study details: Patients were started on vaccination 4-6 weeks after radiotherapy alone, or with temozolomide cycles. Weeks 35 and 47 hosted visits V12 and V13, respectively. Study outcomes and limitations: With respect to changes in top peripheral T cell clonotypes, pseudoprogression seemed unrelated.

A remark on this clone: Antigen: not known.

The CDR3 runs 15 residues. V dropped 5 bases and J dropped 1; count of bases not matched to a gene: 5. Looked up from germline, CDR1 is MNHEY and CDR2 is SMNVEV (reference sequence). Libraries were prepared by immunoSEQ multiplex PCR; TCRdb keeps only in-frame clonotypes and omits some of them. The sample has some 47,000 clones, about 76% seen once. Time point here: week 35, safety follow-up. Each dose delivered 300 ug of mutant IDH1 20-mer peptide subcutaneously with imiquimod. The study enrolled donors with new WHO grade 3 or 4 IDH1-mutant, ATRX-lost astrocytomas. This clonotype was sampled from a woman aged 40 to 49 with glioma. Some clones in this sample may be carry-over from other donors' samples. The sample consisted of PBMCs, taken from a glioma patient whose treatment included an IDH1 peptide vaccine. The gene calls are TRBV27 and TRBJ2-7; 10 bases line up with TRBD2. This CDR3 is CASSTEREGSYEQYF. CDR3 DNA: TGTGCCAGCAGTACCGAGCGGGAGGGATCCTACGAGCAGTACTTC.